The rows below give T cell receptor beta chains drawn from one sample of a study of blood T cell repertoires in COVID-19. Libraries were prepared by immunoSEQ multiplex PCR; TCRdb keeps only in-frame clonotypes and omits some of them. The sample holds some 400,000 clones, around 84% seen once. The sequenced material came from peripheral blood. These receptors were taken from a human donor with acute or convalescent COVID-19. The donor label of this sample is uncertain. Both conserved end residues are part of each CDR3. D genes are given only for firm matches. Clone sizes are given selectively: once, few, many, or a class where the clone is expanded.

TRBJ1-2 | TRBV28 | NA | NA | TGTGCCAGCAGTTACCGGAGAAGAATGGGTGGCTACACCTTC | CASSYRRRMGGYTF
TRBJ1-1 | TRBV19 | NA | NA | TGTGCCAGTAGTACTCCAGGGAACACTGAAGCTTTCTTT | CASSTPGNTEAFF
TRBJ1-1 | TRBV6-5 | NA | NA | TGTGCCAGCAGTTACCCCTCGGGGGGGCGGACTGAAGCTTTCTTT | CASSYPSGGRTEAFF
TRBJ2-2 | TRBV4-2 | NA | TRBD1 | TGTGCCAGCAGCCCGGACAGGCTGTCCGGGGAGCTGTTTTTT | CASSPDRLSGELFF
TRBJ2-2 | TRBV7-6 | NA | NA | TGTGCCAGCAGCTTAGGTGGAGGACTGGGTGCCGGGGAGCTGTTTTTT | CASSLGGGLGAGELFF
TRBJ2-3 | TRBV2 | NA | NA | TGTGCCAGCAGTACCGGGACATCTAGCACAGATACGCAGTATTTT | CASSTGTSSTDTQYF
TRBJ1-1 | TRBV4-1 | NA | NA | TGCGCCAGCAGCAAAAGTCCGGCACAGCTGAACACTGAAGCTTTCTTT | CASSKSPAQLNTEAFF
TRBJ2-7 | TRBV5-1 | NA | NA | TGCGCCAGCAGCTTCAGGGGTAACTACGAGCAGTACTTC | CASSFRGNYEQYF
TRBJ2-4 | TRBV7-9 | NA | NA | TGTGCCAGCAGCGTCAGTGGCCTGGAGAACATTCAGTACTTC | CASSVSGLENIQYF
TRBJ2-5 | TRBV29-1 | NA | TRBD1 | TGCAGCGTTGCTAGGGGGCTTGGACGGAGCCTGGGTGAGACCCAGTACTTC | CSVARGLGRSLGETQYF
TRBJ1-6 | TRBV18 | few | NA | TGTGCCAGCTCACCACGACAAATTCTTAATAATTCACCCCTCCACTTT | CASSPRQILNNSPLHF
TRBJ2-1 | TRBV7-8 | few | TRBD2 | TGTGCCAGCAGCTTAAGTTCTAGCGGGGAAGGTGAGCAGTTCTTC | CASSLSSSGEGEQFF
TRBJ2-2 | TRBV5-5 | NA | TRBD2 | TGTGCCAGCAGCCGGAGTGGGGCCGGGACTAGCGGAGACACCGGGGAGCTGTTTTTT | CASSRSGAGTSGDTGELFF
TRBJ1-6 | TRBV6-5 | NA | TRBD1 | TGTGCCAGCAGCTCCGGGACAGGGGGCAGTTCACCCCTCCACTTT | CASSSGTGGSSPLHF
TRBJ1-1 | TRBV6-5 | NA | NA | TGTGCCAGCAGCGGACAGCTCATGAACACTGAAGCTTTCTTT | CASSGQLMNTEAFF
TRBJ2-6 | TRBV18 | NA | NA | TGTGCCAGCTCACCCGGGACTTCTGGGGCCAACGTCCTGACTTTC | CASSPGTSGANVLTF
TRBJ1-1 | TRBV28 | once | TRBD1 | TGTGCCAGCAGTAGAGGGACAGGGCGCGCGCTTAACACTGAAGCTTTCTTT | CASSRGTGRALNTEAFF
TRBJ1-3 | TRBV5-1 | once | NA | TGCGCCAGCAGCTTGCCGGACAGTGGAAACACCATATATTTT | CASSLPDSGNTIYF
TRBJ1-1 | TRBV5-4 | once | NA | TGTGCCAGCAGCTTGGAGGGGGAACACACTGAAGCTTTCTTT | CASSLEGEHTEAFF
TRBJ1-1 | TRBV9 | NA | NA | TGTGCCAGCAGCTTCCTAGGACCGAGGGCTGAAGCTTTCTTT | CASSFLGPRAEAFF
TRBJ1-2 | TRBV2 | few | NA | TGTGCCAGCAGTGAAGTTAGGAGTTATGGCTACACCTTC | CASSEVRSYGYTF
TRBJ1-2 | TRBV4-1 | few | NA | TGCGCCAGCAGCCAGGGAGTTAACTATGGCTACACCTTC | CASSQGVNYGYTF
TRBJ1-3 | TRBV5-1 | NA | TRBD1 | TGCGCCAGCAGCGACAGGGCCGGAGGCTCTGGAAACACCATATATTTT | CASSDRAGGSGNTIYF
TRBJ2-1 | TRBV5-1 | NA | TRBD1 | TGCGCCAGCAGCAACGATCGACAGGGGGGGAAGTTCTTC | CASSNDRQGGKFF
TRBJ2-7 | TRBV7-9 | NA | TRBD2 | TGTGCCAGCAGCTTGAGCGGGAGCGAGCAGTACTTC | CASSLSGSEQYF
TRBJ2-7 | TRBV7-6 | once | TRBD1 | TGTGCCAGCAGCTTAGTACCGGGACAGGGGTTCTCCTACGAGCAGTACTTC | CASSLVPGQGFSYEQYF
TRBJ1-6 | TRBV28 | NA | TRBD1 | TGTGCCAGCAACCCGGACAGGGGAATTCCACCCCTCCACTTT | CASNPDRGIPPLHF
TRBJ1-5 | TRBV6-2/TRBV6-3 | NA | NA | TGTGCCAGCAGTAGAGGGGGGGGGCGTCGGGATCAGCCCCAGCATTTT | CASSRGGGRRDQPQHF
TRBJ1-1 | TRBV7-9 | NA | NA | TGTGCCAGCAGAGCTGCGGGGGGAAACACTGAAGCTTTCTTT | CASRAAGGNTEAFF
TRBJ1-1 | TRBV29-1 | NA | TRBD1 | TGCAGCGGCTACAGGGGAGGAACTGAAGCTTTCTTT | CSGYRGGTEAFF
TRBJ1-2 | TRBV2 | NA | TRBD1 | TGTGCCAGCAGTAGAGGGCCAGGGGGAGGCTATGGCTACACCTTC | CASSRGPGGGYGYTF
TRBJ1-2 | TRBV6-5 | NA | NA | TGTGCCAGCAGTTACGGGGGCTATTCGAGCTATGGCTACACCTTC | CASSYGGYSSYGYTF
TRBJ1-1 | TRBV19 | NA | TRBD1 | TGTGCCAGTAGTATACGTGCCACAGGGGGCCCTGAAGCTTTCTTT | CASSIRATGGPEAFF
TRBJ2-1 | TRBV3-1/TRBV3-2 | NA | TRBD2 | TGTGCCAGCAGCCGAGATAGCGGGAGCTCCTACAATGAGCAGTTCTTC | CASSRDSGSSYNEQFF
TRBJ2-3 | TRBV27 | NA | TRBD2 | TGTGCCAGCAGTTTTCGCCGACTAGCGGGAATCACAGATACGCAGTATTTT | CASSFRRLAGITDTQYF
TRBJ1-5 | TRBV10-1 | once | TRBD1 | TGCGCCAGCAGGACAGGGGGCGGTCAGCCCCAGCATTTT | CASRTGGGQPQHF
TRBJ2-7 | TRBV5-1 | once | TRBD1 | TGCGCCAGCAGGAGAGGGACAGGGACCTACGAGCAGTACTTC | CASRRGTGTYEQYF
TRBJ1-1 | TRBV30 | few | NA | TGTGCCTGCCGACAGTCGAACACTGAAGCTTTCTTT | CACRQSNTEAFF
TRBJ2-5 | TRBV10-2 | NA | TRBD2 | TGCGCCAGCAGGGGCCGCGGAGCGGGAGAAGAGACCCAGTACTTC | CASRGRGAGEETQYF
TRBJ2-7 | TRBV10-1 | NA | TRBD1 | TGCGCCAGCAGAAGAGACAGGGGGGACGAGCAGTACTTC | CASRRDRGDEQYF
TRBJ2-1 | TRBV11-3 | NA | TRBD2 | TGTGCCAGCAGCTCTGATGGGCTAGCGGCAAACAATGAGCAGTTCTTC | CASSSDGLAANNEQFF
TRBJ2-3 | TRBV7-2 | NA | NA | TGTGCCAGCAGCTTGTCGTGGAGCTGGGATACGCAGTATTTT | CASSLSWSWDTQYF
TRBJ2-7 | TRBV10-3 | NA | NA | TGTGCCATCAGTGAGGAAGGCGGAGGGTCCTACGAGCAGTACTTC | CAISEEGGGSYEQYF